This record covers a single T cell receptor (beta chain). What it binds is not known. This sample is part of a study of cytomegalovirus exposure and HLA in healthy donors. Findings and limits, study-wide: Most TCR sequences proved rare, with some public TCRs found in many donors.

PCR involved 60 Vbeta and 13 Jbeta primers. Only in-frame clones appear in the TCRdb table, and some are missing; sequencing was by immunoSEQ multiplex PCR. The table records 180,000 or so clones, about 85% of them present only once. This receptor was taken from a girl between 5 and 17 years old in good health and CMV-seropositive. Sample: PBMCs.

The CDR3 reads CATSSTPPRGLAVWSSYNEQFF. The CDR3 region has the DNA TGTGCCACCAGCAGCACCCCCCCCCGGGGACTAGCGGTATGGAGCTCCTACAATGAGCAGTTCTTC. The chain links TRBV15 to TRBJ2-1; 11 bases are a match to TRBD2. From germline, CDR1 is LNHNV and CDR2 YYDKDF (reference sequence). This CDR3 comprises 22 residues. The trim removed 3 bases at V and 0 bases at J, leaving 19 bases unmatched.